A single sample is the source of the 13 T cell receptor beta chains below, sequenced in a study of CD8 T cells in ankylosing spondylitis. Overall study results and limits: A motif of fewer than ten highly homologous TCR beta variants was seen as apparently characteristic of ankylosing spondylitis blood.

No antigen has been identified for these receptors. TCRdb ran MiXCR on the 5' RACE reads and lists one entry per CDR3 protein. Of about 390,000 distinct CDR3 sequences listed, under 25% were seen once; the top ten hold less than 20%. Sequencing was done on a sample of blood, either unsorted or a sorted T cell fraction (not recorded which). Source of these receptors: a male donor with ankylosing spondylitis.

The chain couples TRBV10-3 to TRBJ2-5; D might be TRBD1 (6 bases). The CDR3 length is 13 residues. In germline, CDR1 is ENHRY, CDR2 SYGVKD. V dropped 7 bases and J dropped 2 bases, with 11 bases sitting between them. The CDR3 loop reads CAITGGQQETQYF. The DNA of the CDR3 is TGTGCCATCACGGGTGGACAGCAAGAGACCCAGTACTTC.

Here the CDR3 DNA reads TGTGCCAGCAGTGAAGCGAGAAGACAGGGGACCGAGCAGTACTTC. As protein: CASSEARRQGTEQYF. The chain has TRBV2 and TRBJ2-7; the match to TRBD1 covers 8 bases. CDR3 length: 15 residues. The germline V gene encodes CDR1 SNHLY and CDR2 FYNNEI. V lost 0 bases and J lost 6; bases outside the gene matches: 7. The full variable domain, in which reference TRBV2 and TRBJ2-7 provide the parts outside the CDR3, is EPEVTQTPSHQVTQMGQEVILRCVPISNHLYFYWYRQILGQKVEFLVSFYNNEISEKSEIFDDQFSVERPDGSNFTLKIRSTKLEDSAMYFCASSEARRQGTEQYFGPGTRLTVT.

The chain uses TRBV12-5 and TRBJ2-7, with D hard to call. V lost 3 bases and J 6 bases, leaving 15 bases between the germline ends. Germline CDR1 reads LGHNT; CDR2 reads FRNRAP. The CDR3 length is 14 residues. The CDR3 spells CASGFFNSAGEQYF. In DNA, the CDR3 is TGTGCTAGTGGTTTTTTCAACTCCGCTGGCGAGCAGTACTTC.

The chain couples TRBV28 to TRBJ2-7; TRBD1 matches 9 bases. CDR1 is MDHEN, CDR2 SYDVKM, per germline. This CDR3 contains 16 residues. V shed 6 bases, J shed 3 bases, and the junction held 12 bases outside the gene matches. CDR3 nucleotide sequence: TGTGCCAGCAGACCTACATTAGGGACAGGGAGCTACGAGCAGTACTTC. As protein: CASRPTLGTGSYEQYF.

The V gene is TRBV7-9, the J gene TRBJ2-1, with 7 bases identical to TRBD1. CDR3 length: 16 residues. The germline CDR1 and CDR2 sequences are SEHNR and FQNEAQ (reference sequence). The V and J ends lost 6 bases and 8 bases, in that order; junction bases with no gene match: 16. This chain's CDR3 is CASSSVRQGSRDEQFF. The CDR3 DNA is TGTGCCAGCAGTTCGGTGAGACAGGGTTCGCGCGATGAGCAGTTCTTC.

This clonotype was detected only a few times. CDR3 in amino acids: CASSLQEGLGTEAFF. CDR3 coding DNA: TGTGCCAGCAGCCTCCAGGAAGGTCTCGGCACTGAAGCTTTCTTT. J is TRBJ1-1 and V is TRBV7-2; D ambiguous. CDR3 length: 15 amino acids. Germline V CDR1 and CDR2: SGHTA, FQGNSA. V lost 5 bases and J lost 4, with 17 bases in between.

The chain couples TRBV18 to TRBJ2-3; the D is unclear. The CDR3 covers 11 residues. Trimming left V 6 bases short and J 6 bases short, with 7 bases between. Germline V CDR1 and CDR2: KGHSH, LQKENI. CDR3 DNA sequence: TGTGCCAGCTCCAAAGAGGATACGCAGTATTTT. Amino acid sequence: CASSKEDTQYF.

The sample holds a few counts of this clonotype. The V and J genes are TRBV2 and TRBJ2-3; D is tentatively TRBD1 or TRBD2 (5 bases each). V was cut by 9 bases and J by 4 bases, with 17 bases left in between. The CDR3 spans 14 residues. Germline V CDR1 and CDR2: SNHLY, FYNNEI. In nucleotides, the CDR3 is TGTGCCAGGGGGCCCCGGGGCCTGGCAGATACGCAGTATTTT. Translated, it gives CARGPRGLADTQYF.

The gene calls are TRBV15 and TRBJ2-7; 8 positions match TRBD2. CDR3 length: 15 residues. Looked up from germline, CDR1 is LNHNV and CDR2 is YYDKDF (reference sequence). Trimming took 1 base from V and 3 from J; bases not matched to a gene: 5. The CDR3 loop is CATSRGVAGGYEQYF. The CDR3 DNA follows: TGTGCCACCAGCAGAGGGGTGGCGGGAGGCTACGAGCAGTACTTC.

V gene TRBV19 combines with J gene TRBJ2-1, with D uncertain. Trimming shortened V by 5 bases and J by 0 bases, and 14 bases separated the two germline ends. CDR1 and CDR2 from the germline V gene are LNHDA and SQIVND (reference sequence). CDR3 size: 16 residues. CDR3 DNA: TGTGCCAGTAGTCCCCGGGCCTCGAGCTCCTACAATGAGCAGTTCTTC. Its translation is CASSPRASSSYNEQFF. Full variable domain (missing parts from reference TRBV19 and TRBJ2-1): DGGITQSPKYLFRKEGQNVTLSCEQNLNHDAMYWYRQDPGQGLRLIYYSQIVNDFQKGDIAEGYSVSREKKESFPLTVTSAQKNPTAFYLCASSPRASSSYNEQFFGPGTRLTVL.

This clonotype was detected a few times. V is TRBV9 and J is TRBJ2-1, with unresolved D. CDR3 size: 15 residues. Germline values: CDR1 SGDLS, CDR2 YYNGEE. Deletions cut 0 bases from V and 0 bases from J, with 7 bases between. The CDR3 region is CASSVVSTSYNEQFF. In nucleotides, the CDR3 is TGTGCCAGCAGCGTAGTTTCGACCTCCTACAATGAGCAGTTCTTC.

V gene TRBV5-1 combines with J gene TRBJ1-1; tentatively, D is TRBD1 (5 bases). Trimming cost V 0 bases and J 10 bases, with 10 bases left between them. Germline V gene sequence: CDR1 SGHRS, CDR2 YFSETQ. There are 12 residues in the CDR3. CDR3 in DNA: TGCGCCAGCAGCTTGGGGGGCGCGGGAGCTTTCTTT. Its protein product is CASSLGGAGAFF.

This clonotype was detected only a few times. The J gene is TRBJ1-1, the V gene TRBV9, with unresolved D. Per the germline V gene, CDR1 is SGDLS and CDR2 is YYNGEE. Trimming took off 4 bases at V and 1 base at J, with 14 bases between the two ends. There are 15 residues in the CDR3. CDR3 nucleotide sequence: TGTGCCAGCAGCCCTCGGGAGAGGAGGAACACTGAAGCTTTCTTT. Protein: CASSPRERRNTEAFF.